These 7 T cell receptor beta chains share one sample of origin, sequenced in a study of OX40 agonist ivuxolimab in advanced cancers. The data were produced by immunoSEQ multiplex PCR, yet TCRdb's version contains in-frame clones alone and is incomplete. The sample has approximately 65,000 clones; about nine tenths are singletons. Sequences were derived from CD4+ or CD8+ T cells sorted from blood, sampled in a trial of the OX40 agonist ivuxolimab. All receptors come from an adult with an advanced solid tumor such as melanoma, head and neck, liver or kidney cancer.

The V and J genes are TRBV6-5 and TRBJ1-5, with D unclear. V was shortened by 0 bases and J by 2 bases, with 5 bases between the two germline ends. The CDR3 spans 14 residues. Germline V lookup: CDR1 MNHEY, CDR2 SVGAGI. CDR3 protein: CASSYSTRNQPQHF. In nucleotides, the CDR3 is TGTGCCAGCAGTTACTCGACCCGCAATCAGCCCCAGCATTTT.

With respect to this clone: Sequence at one end of the junction differs from germline and may be a read error. The chain uses TRBV10-3 and TRBJ2-7; perhaps D is TRBD1 or TRBD2 (6 bases each). The length of the CDR3 is 13 residues. Germline V gives CDR1 ENHRY, CDR2 SYGVKD. The CDR3 bases are TGTGCCATCAGTCAGTCCGGGGGCCACGAGCAGTACTTC. It codes for CAISQSGGHEQYF.

This clone was recorded once. The chain links TRBV5-1 to TRBJ2-4, with no clear D. CDR3 size: 13 residues. V shed 0 bases and J shed 5 bases, with 6 bases lying between them. Germline lookup yields CDR1 SGHRS and CDR2 YFSETQ. CDR3 residues: CASSLGRENIQYF. CDR3 DNA: TGCGCCAGCAGCTTGGGGAGAGAAAACATTCAGTACTTC.

The rearrangement links TRBV7-9 to TRBJ2-1; D perhaps matches TRBD1 (6 bases). Trimming left V 0 bases short and J 0 bases short, with 9 bases between. Germline CDR1 is SEHNR and CDR2 is FQNEAQ (reference sequence). The CDR3 covers 16 residues. CDR3 nucleotides: TGTGCCAGCAGCTTAGCAGCAGGGGCCTCCTACAATGAGCAGTTCTTC. Amino acid sequence: CASSLAAGASYNEQFF.

In its sample, this clone was seen a few times. The chain recombines TRBV7-2 with TRBJ1-1, with D uncertain. CDR3 length equals 13 residues. CDR1 is SGHTA, CDR2 FQGNSA, per germline. V was cut by 3 bases and J by 0 bases, with 5 bases left in between. The CDR3 loop is CASSLSLNTEAFF. The CDR3 nucleotides read TGTGCCAGCAGCTTGAGCTTGAACACTGAAGCTTTCTTT.

This clone was detected only once. The chain employs TRBV5-4 and TRBJ2-7; TRBD1 aligns across 10 bases. Unmatched junction bases numbered 7, after V lost 4 bases and J lost 3 bases. The CDR3 runs 15 residues. Germline V CDR1 and CDR2: SGHNT, YYREEE (reference sequence). CDR3 loop: CASSPGTGVGYEQYF. Here the CDR3 DNA reads TGTGCCAGCAGCCCGGGGACAGGGGTAGGCTACGAGCAGTACTTC.

This chain joins TRBV5-1 and TRBJ1-1; 7 bases align to TRBD1. After removal of 4 bases from V and 1 base from J, the junction contained 4 bases not matched to a gene. The length of the CDR3 is 14 residues. CDR1 and CDR2 (germline): SGHRS, YFSETQ. The CDR3 DNA sequence: TGCGCCAGCAGCCCGGGACAGTCGAACACTGAAGCTTTCTTT. The encoded protein is CASSPGQSNTEAFF.